The clone carrying this T cell receptor beta chain was seen just once. This record comes from a study of control samples from healthy donors and cancer patients. Clones were read by immunoSEQ multiplex PCR, and TCRdb kept only the in-frame ones, dropping some. Of 95,000 to 150,000 clones listed, roughly 90% are singletons. Between the trimmed V and J ends, which lost 3 bases and 5 bases, there was a span of 13 bases. In germline, CDR1 is DFQATT, CDR2 SNEGSKA (reference sequence). CDR3 length: 13 amino acids. This TCR was recovered from a woman between 18 and 29 years old in good health. The rearrangement links TRBV20-1 to TRBJ2-5; a possible D gene is TRBD1 (5 bases). The source material was blood. The CDR3, as DNA: TGCAGTGCTAGTCTCCGAGCAGGGGAGACCCAGTACTTC. This codes for CSASLRAGETQYF.